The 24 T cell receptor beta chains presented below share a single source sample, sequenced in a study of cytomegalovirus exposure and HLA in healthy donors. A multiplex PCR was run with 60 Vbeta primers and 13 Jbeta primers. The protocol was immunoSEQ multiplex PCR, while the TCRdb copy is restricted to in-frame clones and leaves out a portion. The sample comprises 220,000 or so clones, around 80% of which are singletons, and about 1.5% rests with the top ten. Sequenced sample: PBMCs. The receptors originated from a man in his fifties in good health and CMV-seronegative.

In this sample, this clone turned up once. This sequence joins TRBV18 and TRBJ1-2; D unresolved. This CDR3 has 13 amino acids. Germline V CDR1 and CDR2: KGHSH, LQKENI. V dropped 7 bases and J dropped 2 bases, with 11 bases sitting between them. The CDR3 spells CASYLGQNYGYTF. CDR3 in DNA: TGTGCCAGCTATCTGGGCCAGAACTATGGCTACACCTTC.

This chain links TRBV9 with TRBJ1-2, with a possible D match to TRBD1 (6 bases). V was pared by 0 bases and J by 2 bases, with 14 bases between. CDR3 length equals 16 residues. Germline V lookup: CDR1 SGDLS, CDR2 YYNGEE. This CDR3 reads CASSVGSTGLNYGYTF. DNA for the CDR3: TGTGCCAGCAGCGTAGGAAGTACAGGGCTGAACTATGGCTACACCTTC.

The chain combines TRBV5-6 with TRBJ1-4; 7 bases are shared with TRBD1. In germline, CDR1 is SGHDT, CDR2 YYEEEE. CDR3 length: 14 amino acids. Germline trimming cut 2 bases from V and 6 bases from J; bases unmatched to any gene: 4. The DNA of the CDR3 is TGTGCCAGCAGCTTAGGCCAGGGGGATGAAAAACTGTTTTTT. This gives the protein CASSLGQGDEKLFF.

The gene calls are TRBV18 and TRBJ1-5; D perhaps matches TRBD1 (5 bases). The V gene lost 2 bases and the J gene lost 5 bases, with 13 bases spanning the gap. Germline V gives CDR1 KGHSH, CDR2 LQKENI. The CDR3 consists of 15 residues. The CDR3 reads CASSPRGSRDQPQHF. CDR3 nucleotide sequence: TGTGCCAGCTCACCAAGGGGCTCTCGGGATCAGCCCCAGCATTTT.

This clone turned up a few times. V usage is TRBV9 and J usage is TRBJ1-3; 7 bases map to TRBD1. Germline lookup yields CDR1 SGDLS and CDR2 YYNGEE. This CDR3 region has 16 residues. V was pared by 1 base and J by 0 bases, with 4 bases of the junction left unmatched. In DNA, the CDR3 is TGTGCCAGCAGCGTAACAGGGGCCCCCTCTGGAAACACCATATATTTT. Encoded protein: CASSVTGAPSGNTIYF.

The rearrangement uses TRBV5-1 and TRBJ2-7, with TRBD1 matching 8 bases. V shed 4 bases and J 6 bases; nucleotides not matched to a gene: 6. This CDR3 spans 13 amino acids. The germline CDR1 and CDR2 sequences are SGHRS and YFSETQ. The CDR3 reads CASSVDRVGEQYF. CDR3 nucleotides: TGCGCCAGCAGCGTGGACAGGGTGGGCGAGCAGTACTTC.

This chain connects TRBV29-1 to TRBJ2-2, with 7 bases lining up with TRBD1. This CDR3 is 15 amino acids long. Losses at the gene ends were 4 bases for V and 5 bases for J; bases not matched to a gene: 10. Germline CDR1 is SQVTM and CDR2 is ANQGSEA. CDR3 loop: CSVVQQGRGTGELFF. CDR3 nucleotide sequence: TGCAGCGTTGTCCAACAGGGGAGAGGTACCGGGGAGCTGTTTTTT.

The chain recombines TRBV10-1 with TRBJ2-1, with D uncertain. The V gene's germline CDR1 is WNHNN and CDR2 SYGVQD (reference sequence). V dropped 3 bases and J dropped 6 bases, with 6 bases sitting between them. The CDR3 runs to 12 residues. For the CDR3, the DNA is TGCGCCAGCAGTGAAAACAGCAATGAGCAGTTCTTC. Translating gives CASSENSNEQFF.

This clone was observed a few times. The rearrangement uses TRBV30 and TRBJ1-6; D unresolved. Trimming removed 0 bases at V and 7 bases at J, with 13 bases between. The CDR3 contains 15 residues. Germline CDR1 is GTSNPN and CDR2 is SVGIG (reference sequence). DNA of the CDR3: TGTGCCTGGAGTGTAGGGAGGACGGCGAATTCACCCCTCCACTTT. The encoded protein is CAWSVGRTANSPLHF.

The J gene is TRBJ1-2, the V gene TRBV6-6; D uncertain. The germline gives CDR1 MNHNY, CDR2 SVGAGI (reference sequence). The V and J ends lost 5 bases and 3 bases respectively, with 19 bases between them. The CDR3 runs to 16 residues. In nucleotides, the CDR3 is TGTGCCAGCAGTCAAAGAGGGCCGGCGAGGGACTATGGCTACACCTTC. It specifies CASSQRGPARDYGYTF.

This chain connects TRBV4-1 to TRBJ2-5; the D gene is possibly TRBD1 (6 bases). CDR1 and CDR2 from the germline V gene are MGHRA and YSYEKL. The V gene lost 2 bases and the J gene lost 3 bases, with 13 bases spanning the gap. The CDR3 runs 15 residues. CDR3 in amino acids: CASSQTGTPKETQYF. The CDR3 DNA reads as TGCGCCAGCAGCCAAACCGGGACACCTAAAGAGACCCAGTACTTC.

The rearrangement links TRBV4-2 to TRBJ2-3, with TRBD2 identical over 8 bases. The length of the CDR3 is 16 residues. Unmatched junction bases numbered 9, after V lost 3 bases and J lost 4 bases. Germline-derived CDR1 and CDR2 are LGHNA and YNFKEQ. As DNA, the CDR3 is TGTGCCAGCAGCCAGTTTTCAGCGGGAGCGGCAGATACGCAGTATTTT. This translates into CASSQFSAGAADTQYF.

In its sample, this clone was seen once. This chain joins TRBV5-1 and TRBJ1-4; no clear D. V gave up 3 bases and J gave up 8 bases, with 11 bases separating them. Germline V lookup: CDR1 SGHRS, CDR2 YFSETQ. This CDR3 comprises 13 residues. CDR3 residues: CASSYGSGEKLFF. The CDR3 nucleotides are TGCGCCAGCAGCTACGGGAGCGGAGAAAAACTGTTTTTT. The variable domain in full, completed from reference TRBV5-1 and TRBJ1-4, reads KAGVTQTPRYLIKTRGQQVTLSCSPISGHRSVSWYQQTPGQGLQFLFEYFSETQRNKGNFPGRFSGRQFSNSRSEMNVSTLELGDSALYLCASSYGSGEKLFFGSGTQLSVL.

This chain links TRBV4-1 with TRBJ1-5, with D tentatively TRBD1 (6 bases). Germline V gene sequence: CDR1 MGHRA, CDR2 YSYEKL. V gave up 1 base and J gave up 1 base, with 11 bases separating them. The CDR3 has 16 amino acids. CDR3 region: CASSQGSRGSNQPQHF. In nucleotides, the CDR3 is TGCGCCAGCAGCCAAGGTAGCAGGGGAAGCAATCAGCCCCAGCATTTT.

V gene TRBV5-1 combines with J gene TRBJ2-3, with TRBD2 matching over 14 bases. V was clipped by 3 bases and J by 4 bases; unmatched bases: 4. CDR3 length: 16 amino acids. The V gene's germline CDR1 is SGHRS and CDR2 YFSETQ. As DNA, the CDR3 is TGCGCCAGCAGCTCGGGACTAGCGGGAGACGCAGATACGCAGTATTTT. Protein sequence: CASSSGLAGDADTQYF.

DNA of the CDR3: TGTGCCAGCAGCCCAGGTAGAAGAAAATACACTTACGAGCAGTACTTC. Protein sequence: CASSPGRRKYTYEQYF. This chain uses TRBV7-6 with TRBJ2-7; D call uncertain. CDR1 SGHVS and CDR2 FNYEAQ come from the germline V gene. Trimming took 5 bases from V and 4 from J, leaving 21 bases between them. The CDR3 covers 16 residues.

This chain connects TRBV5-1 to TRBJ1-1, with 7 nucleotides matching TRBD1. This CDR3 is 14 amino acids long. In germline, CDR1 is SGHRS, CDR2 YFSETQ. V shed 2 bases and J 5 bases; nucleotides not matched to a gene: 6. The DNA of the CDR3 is TGCGCCAGCAGCTTACAGGGGTTAGGGACTGAAGCTTTCTTT. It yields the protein CASSLQGLGTEAFF. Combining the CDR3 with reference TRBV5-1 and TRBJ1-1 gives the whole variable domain KAGVTQTPRYLIKTRGQQVTLSCSPISGHRSVSWYQQTPGQGLQFLFEYFSETQRNKGNFPGRFSGRQFSNSRSEMNVSTLELGDSALYLCASSLQGLGTEAFFGQGTRLTVV.

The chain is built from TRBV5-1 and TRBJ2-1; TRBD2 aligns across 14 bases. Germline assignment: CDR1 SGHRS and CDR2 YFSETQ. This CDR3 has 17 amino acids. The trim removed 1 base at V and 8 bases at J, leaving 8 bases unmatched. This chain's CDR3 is CASSLPGTSGSRDEQFF. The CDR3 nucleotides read TGCGCCAGCAGCTTGCCCGGGACTAGCGGGAGTCGGGATGAGCAGTTCTTC.

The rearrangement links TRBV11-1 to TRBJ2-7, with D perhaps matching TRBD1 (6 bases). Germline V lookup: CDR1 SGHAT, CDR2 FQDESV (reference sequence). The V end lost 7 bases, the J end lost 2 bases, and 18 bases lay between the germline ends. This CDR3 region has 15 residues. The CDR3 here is CASTIQQGDPYEQYF. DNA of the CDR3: TGTGCCAGCACCATACAACAGGGAGACCCCTACGAGCAGTACTTC.

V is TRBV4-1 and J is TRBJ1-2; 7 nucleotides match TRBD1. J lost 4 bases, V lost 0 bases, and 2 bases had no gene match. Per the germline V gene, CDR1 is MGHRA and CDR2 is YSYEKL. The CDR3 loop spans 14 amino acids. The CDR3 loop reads CASSQDGDSYGYTF. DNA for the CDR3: TGCGCCAGCAGCCAAGATGGGGACAGCTATGGCTACACCTTC.

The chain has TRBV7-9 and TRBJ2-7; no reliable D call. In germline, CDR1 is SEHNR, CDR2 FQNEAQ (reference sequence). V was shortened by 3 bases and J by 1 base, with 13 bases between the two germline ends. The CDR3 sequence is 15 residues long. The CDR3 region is CASSLVIQDSYEQYF. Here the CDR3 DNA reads TGTGCCAGCAGCTTGGTAATTCAGGATTCCTACGAGCAGTACTTC.

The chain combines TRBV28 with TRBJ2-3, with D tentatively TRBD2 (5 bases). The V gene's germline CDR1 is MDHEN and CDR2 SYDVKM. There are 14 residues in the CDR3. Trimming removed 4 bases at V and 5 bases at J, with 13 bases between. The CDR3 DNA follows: TGTGCCAGCAGTTCGGGATATCGCGGAGATACGCAGTATTTT. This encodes CASSSGYRGDTQYF.

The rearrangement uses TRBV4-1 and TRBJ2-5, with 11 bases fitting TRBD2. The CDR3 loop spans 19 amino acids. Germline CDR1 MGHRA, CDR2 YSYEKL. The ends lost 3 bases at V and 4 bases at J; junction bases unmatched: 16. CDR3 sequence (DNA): TGCGCCAGCAGCCAGAGGGGAACTAGCGGGAGTCGGTCGGGAGAGACCCAGTACTTC. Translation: CASSQRGTSGSRSGETQYF.

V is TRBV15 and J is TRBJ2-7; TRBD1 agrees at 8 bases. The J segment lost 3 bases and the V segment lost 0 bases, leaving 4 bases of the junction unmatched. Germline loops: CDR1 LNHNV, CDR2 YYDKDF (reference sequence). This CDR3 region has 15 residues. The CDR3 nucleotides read TGTGCCACCAGCAGAGAGGTTGGACAGGGCTACGAGCAGTACTTC. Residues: CATSREVGQGYEQYF.